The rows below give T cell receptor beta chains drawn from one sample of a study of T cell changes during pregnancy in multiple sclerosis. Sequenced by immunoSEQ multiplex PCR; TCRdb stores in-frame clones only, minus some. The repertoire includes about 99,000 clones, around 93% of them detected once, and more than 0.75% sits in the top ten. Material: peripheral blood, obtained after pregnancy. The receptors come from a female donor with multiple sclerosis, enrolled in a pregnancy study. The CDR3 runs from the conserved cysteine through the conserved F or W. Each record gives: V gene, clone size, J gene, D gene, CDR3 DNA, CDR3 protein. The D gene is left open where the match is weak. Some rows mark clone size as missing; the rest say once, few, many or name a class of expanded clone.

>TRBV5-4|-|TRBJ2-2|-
TGTGCCAGCAGCCCGGCCCAGGGGCGGTCCACCGGGGAGCTGTTTTTT
CASSPAQGRSTGELFF
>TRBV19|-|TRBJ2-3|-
TGTGCCAGTAAAATGGAGGGGACTAGCACAGATACGCAGTATTTT
CASKMEGTSTDTQYF
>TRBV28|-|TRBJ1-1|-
TGTGCCAGCAGTTTGGGAGGGGAGTACACTGAAGCTTTCTTT
CASSLGGEYTEAFF
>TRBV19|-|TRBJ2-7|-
TGTGCCAGTAGTATAGGTTCAGGAGGCGAGCAGTACTTC
CASSIGSGGEQYF
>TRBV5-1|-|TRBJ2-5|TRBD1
TGCGCCAGCAGCTTGTGGGACAGCCCCACCGGGGAGACCCAGTACTTC
CASSLWDSPTGETQYF
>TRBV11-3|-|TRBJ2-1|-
TGTGCCAGCAGCTTAGGTAATCGGGGCTACAATGAGCAGTTCTTC
CASSLGNRGYNEQFF
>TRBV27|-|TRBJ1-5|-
TGTGCCAGCAGTTTACAGACAGGAGGAAGCAATCAGCCCCAGCATTTT
CASSLQTGGSNQPQHF
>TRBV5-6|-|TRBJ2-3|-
TGTGCCAGCAGCTTGGGGGTCGGAGATAGCACAGATACGCAGTATTTT
CASSLGVGDSTDTQYF
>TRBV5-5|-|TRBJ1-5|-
TGTGCCAGCAGCATCTCGACGGTTCCGCGGGGCAATCAGCCCCAGCATTTT
CASSISTVPRGNQPQHF
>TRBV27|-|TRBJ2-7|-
TGTGCCAGCAGTTATCAGACGGGGGTCCTGTACGAGCAGTACTTC
CASSYQTGVLYEQYF
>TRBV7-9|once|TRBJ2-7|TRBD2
TGTGCCAGCAGTCTTGGGACTAGCGGGAGGGCCGACCACGAGCAGTACTTC
CASSLGTSGRADHEQYF
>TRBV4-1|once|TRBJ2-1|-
TGCGCCAGCAGCCTCCTGGACTCCCCCATGAATGAGCAGTTCTTC
CASSLLDSPMNEQFF
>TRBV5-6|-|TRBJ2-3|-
TGTGCCAGCAGCTTCGGAGATACGCAGTATTTT
CASSFGDTQYF
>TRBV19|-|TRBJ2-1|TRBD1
TGTGCCAGTAGTATCTACGGGACAGGGGGGCGAGATGAGCAGTTCTTC
CASSIYGTGGRDEQFF
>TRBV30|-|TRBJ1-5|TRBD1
TGTGCCTGGCAGGGGGCCAATATCAATCAGCCCCAGCATTTT
CAWQGANINQPQHF
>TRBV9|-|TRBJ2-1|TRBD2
TGTGCCAGCAGCGTTAGCGGGGTCTCCTACAATGAGCAGTTCTTC
CASSVSGVSYNEQFF
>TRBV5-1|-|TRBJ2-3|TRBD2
TGCGCCAGCAGCTTGGATGGGCGGGAGGGCCTCACAGATACGCAGTATTTT
CASSLDGREGLTDTQYF
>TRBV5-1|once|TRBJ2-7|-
TGCGCCAGCAGCGTGGGACAAACCTACTACGAGCAGTACTTC
CASSVGQTYYEQYF
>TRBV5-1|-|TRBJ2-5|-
TGCGCCAGCAGCCCCGGACTGTCAAGGGAGACCCAGTACTTC
CASSPGLSRETQYF
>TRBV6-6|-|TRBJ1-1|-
TGTGCCAGCAGTTACTCGGGTGGAGGTAATGAAGCTTTCTTT
CASSYSGGGNEAFF
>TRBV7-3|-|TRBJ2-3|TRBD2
TGTGCCAGCAGCTTAACGTTATTCGGACTAGCGGGAACGGATACGCAGTATTTT
CASSLTLFGLAGTDTQYF
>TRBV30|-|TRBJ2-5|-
TGTGCCTGGAGTGACTCGGTCCAAGAGACCCAGTACTTC
CAWSDSVQETQYF
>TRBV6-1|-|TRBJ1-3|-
TGTGCCAGCAGGGACACCTTCTCTGGAAACACCATATATTTT
CASRDTFSGNTIYF
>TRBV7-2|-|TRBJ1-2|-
TGTGCCAGCAGCTGGTCTTGGACAGAAAACTATGGCTACACCTTC
CASSWSWTENYGYTF
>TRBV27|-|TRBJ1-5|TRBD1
TGTGCCAGCAGGCTCTACTCTAGGGACAGGGACTATAGCAATCAGCCCCAGCATTTT
CASRLYSRDRDYSNQPQHF
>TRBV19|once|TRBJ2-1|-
TGTGCCAGTAGTATTCTGAATGAGCAGTTCTTC
CASSILNEQFF
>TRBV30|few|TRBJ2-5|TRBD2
TGTGCCTGGAGCCAGGGACTAGCGGGCCAAGAGACCCAGTACTTC
CAWSQGLAGQETQYF
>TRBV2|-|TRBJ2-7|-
TGTGCCAGCAGAGATCTTACAGTCTACGAGCAGTACTTC
CASRDLTVYEQYF
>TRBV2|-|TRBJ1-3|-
TGTGCCAGCCTCGGAGTAGCTGGAAACACCATATATTTT
CASLGVAGNTIYF
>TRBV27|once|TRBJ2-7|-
TGTGCCAGCACCCATCAGACAGGAAACTCCTACGAGCAGTACTTC
CASTHQTGNSYEQYF
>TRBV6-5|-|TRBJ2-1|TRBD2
TGTGCCAGCAGCTGGGGGACTAGTCCAGGCAATGAGCAGTTCTTC
CASSWGTSPGNEQFF
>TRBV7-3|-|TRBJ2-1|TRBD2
TGTGCCAGCAGCTTAGGGTCTAGCGGGGTCTACAATGAGCAGTTCTTC
CASSLGSSGVYNEQFF
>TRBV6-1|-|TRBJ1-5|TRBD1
TGTGCCAGCAGTGTCCCCGGGACAGGGAACAGCAATCAGCCCCAGCATTTT
CASSVPGTGNSNQPQHF
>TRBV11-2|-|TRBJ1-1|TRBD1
TGTGCCAGCAGCTTAGATCCAGGGGGCCCTGAAGCTTTCTTT
CASSLDPGGPEAFF
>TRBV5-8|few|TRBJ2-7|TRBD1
TGTGCCAGCAGCCAAGGGGGCAGGGCAACCTACGAGCAGTACTTC
CASSQGGRATYEQYF
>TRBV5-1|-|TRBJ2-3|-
TGCGCCAGCTTCCACGAGCTCACAGATACGCAGTATTTT
CASFHELTDTQYF
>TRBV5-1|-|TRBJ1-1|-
TGCGCCAGCAGCTTTTTCGGGGAAACTGAAGCTTTCTTT
CASSFFGETEAFF
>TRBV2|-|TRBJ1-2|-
TGTGCCAGCAGTGACTCAAGGGGAGGAGAACCCTATGGCTACACCTTC
CASSDSRGGEPYGYTF
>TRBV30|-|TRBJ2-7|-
TGTGCCTGGAGTCTGACATCTGAGCAGTACTTC
CAWSLTSEQYF
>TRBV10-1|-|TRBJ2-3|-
TGCGCCAGCAGTGAACGAAGAGGTGGGACAGATACGCAGTATTTT
CASSERRGGTDTQYF
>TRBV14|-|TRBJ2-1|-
TGTGCCAGCAGTGGAGATTCCTACAATGAGCAGTTCTTC
CASSGDSYNEQFF
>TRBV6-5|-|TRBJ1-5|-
TGTGCCAGCAGTTCCGGGTTACTGAGAGGCAATCAGCCCCAGCATTTT
CASSSGLLRGNQPQHF
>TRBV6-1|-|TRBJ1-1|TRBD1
TGTGCCAGCTGGAGACAGGGGGCGATAACTGAAGCTTTCTTT
CASWRQGAITEAFF
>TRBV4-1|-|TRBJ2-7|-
TGCGCCAGCAGCCAGGGGGGACCCGCCGAGCAGTACTTC
CASSQGGPAEQYF
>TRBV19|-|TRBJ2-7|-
TGTGCCAGTTCTGGGGGCGCTCTCTACGAGCAGTACTTC
CASSGGALYEQYF
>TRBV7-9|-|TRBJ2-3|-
TGTGCCAGCAGTACTTCCCTGTCAATTTCGGATACGCAGTATTTT
CASSTSLSISDTQYF
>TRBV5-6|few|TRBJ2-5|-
TGTGCCAGCAGCTTGATACAGGGCCAAGAGACCCAGTACTTC
CASSLIQGQETQYF
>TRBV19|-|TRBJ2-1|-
TGTGCCAGTAGTATTGGGGGGGCGAGCTCCTACAATGAGCAGTTCTTC
CASSIGGASSYNEQFF
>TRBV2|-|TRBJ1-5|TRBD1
TGTGCCAGCAGACCGGACAGGGGGATAGGTAATCAGCCCCAGCATTTT
CASRPDRGIGNQPQHF
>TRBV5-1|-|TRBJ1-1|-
TGCGCCAGCAGCTTGGGTCACGGCAGGGGCTCAAGTGAAGCTTTCTTT
CASSLGHGRGSSEAFF
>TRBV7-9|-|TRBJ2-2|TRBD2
TGTGCCAGCAGGGAGCGACTAGCGGGTTTGACCGGGGAGCTGTTTTTT
CASRERLAGLTGELFF
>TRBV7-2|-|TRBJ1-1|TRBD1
TGTGCCAGCAGCACCGACAGGGGTGTTGTGAACACTGAAGCTTTCTTT
CASSTDRGVVNTEAFF
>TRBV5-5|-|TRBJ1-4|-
TGTGCCAGCAGCTTTGGGAGCAATGAAAAACTGTTTTTT
CASSFGSNEKLFF
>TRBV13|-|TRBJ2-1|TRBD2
TGTGCCAGCAGCTTAGGACTAGCGGGAGACAATGAGCAGTTCTTC
CASSLGLAGDNEQFF
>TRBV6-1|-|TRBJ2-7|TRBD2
TGTGCCAGCAGTGAAAGTGGGCTAGCGGGGGCCTACGAGCAGTACTTC
CASSESGLAGAYEQYF